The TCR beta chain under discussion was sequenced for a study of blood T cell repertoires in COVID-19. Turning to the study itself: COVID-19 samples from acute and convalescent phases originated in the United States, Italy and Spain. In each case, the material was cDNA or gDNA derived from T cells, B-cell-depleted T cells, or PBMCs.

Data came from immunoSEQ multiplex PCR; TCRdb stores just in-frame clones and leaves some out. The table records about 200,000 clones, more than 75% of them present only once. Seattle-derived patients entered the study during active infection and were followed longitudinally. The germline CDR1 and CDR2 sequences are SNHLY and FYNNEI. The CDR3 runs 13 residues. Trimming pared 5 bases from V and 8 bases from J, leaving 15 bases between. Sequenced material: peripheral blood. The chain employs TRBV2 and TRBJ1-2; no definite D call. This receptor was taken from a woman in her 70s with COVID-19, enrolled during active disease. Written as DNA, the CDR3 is TGTGCCAGCAGTATACGGGAAACGGACGGCTACACCTTC. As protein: CASSIRETDGYTF. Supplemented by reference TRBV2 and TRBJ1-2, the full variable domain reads EPEVTQTPSHQVTQMGQEVILRCVPISNHLYFYWYRQILGQKVEFLVSFYNNEISEKSEIFDDQFSVERPDGSNFTLKIRSTKLEDSAMYFCASSIRETDGYTFGSGTRLTVV.